The 20 T cell receptor beta chains presented below share a single source sample, sequenced in a study of CD8 T cells in ankylosing spondylitis. Broader study findings: Ankylosing spondylitis blood seemed to carry a telltale TCR beta motif made of eight or nine highly homologous variants.

The antigens for these receptors are not known. TCRdb passed the 5' RACE reads through MiXCR, listing each CDR3 protein once. The profile shows around 430,000 distinct CDR3 sequences, 17% of them singletons. The sequenced material came from blood, either unsorted or a sorted T cell fraction (not recorded which). Every receptor here comes from a male donor with ankylosing spondylitis.

This clonotype was found many times. This chain joins TRBV12-3 or TRBV12-4 and TRBJ2-5, with D tentatively TRBD2 (6 bases). With 6 bases removed from V and 0 bases from J, the gap between germline ends came to 8 bases. The CDR3 contains 13 residues. CDR3 sequence: CASSRGNQETQYF. The DNA for the CDR3 is TGTGCCAGCAGCCGGGGGAACCAAGAGACCCAGTACTTC.

This clonotype occurred a few times. The genes are TRBV5-5 and TRBJ1-4, with a tentative D call TRBD1 (5 bases). The ends were cut back, 4 bases at V and 8 bases at J, with 15 bases in the middle. The germline CDR1 and CDR2 sequences are SGHKS and YYEKEE (reference sequence). The length of the CDR3 is 14 residues. CDR3 nucleotides: TGTGCCAGCAGCCACCCGACAGTAGGGGAAAAACTGTTTTTT. Protein product: CASSHPTVGEKLFF.

The sample holds many counts of this clonotype. The rearrangement links TRBV7-8 to TRBJ2-1; TRBD2 matches at 11 bases. Unmatched junction bases numbered 5, after V lost 2 bases and J lost 8 bases. This CDR3 has 15 residues. Germline values: CDR1 SGHVS, CDR2 FQNEAQ. The CDR3 bases are TGTGCCAGCAGCTTACTAACTAGCGGGAGTGATGAGCAGTTCTTC. Protein sequence: CASSLLTSGSDEQFF. Variable domain in full (rest from reference TRBV7-8 and TRBJ2-1): GAGVSQSPRYKVAKRGQDVALRCDPISGHVSLFWYQQALGQGPEFLTYFQNEAQLDKSGLPSDRFFAERPEGSVSTLKIQRTQQEDSAVYLCASSLLTSGSDEQFFGPGTRLTVL.

V is TRBV7-6 and J is TRBJ2-1; 7 positions agree with TRBD1. The CDR3 consists of 13 residues. V lost 5 bases, J lost 9 bases, and 7 bases stayed unmatched. The germline CDR1 and CDR2 sequences are SGHVS and FNYEAQ. The CDR3: CASSPQTGFEQFF. In DNA, the CDR3 is TGTGCCAGCAGCCCGCAGACAGGGTTTGAGCAGTTCTTC. Based on the CDR3 plus reference TRBV7-6 and TRBJ2-1, the full variable domain is GAGVSQSPRYKVTKRGQDVALRCDPISGHVSLYWYRQALGQGPEFLTYFNYEAQQDKSGLPNDRFSAERPEGSISTLTIQRTEQRDSAMYRCASSPQTGFEQFFGPGTRLTVL.

This chain connects TRBV2 to TRBJ2-2; D remains ambiguous. V lost 8 bases and J 0 bases, leaving 10 bases between the germline ends. The germline V gene encodes CDR1 SNHLY and CDR2 FYNNEI. The CDR3 contains 14 residues. The CDR3, as DNA: TGTGCCAGCGGAACCGCATCGAACACCGGGGAGCTGTTTTTT. Protein product: CASGTASNTGELFF.

The V gene is TRBV4-1, the J gene TRBJ1-2, with D hard to call. This CDR3 contains 14 residues. V lost 0 bases and J lost 0, with 5 bases in between. Per germline, CDR1 MGHRA and CDR2 YSYEKL. The CDR3 nucleotides read TGCGCCAGCAGCCAAGATTGGACTAACTATGGCTACACCTTC. It specifies CASSQDWTNYGYTF.

This clonotype was seen more than once but under ten times. The gene calls are TRBV7-2 and TRBJ2-1, with TRBD1 matching 8 bases. Looked up from germline, CDR1 is SGHTA and CDR2 is FQGNSA. Trimming cost V 2 bases and J 7 bases; bases outside gene matches: 4. There are 14 residues in the CDR3. CDR3 sequence: CASSLQGAENEQFF. In DNA form, the CDR3 reads TGTGCCAGCAGCTTACAGGGGGCAGAGAATGAGCAGTTCTTC.

The chain employs TRBV28 and TRBJ2-6; D possibly matches TRBD1 or TRBD2 (5 bases each). The germline V gene has CDR1 MDHEN and CDR2 SYDVKM. The ends were cut back, 3 bases at V and 2 bases at J, with 8 bases in the middle. The CDR3 is 15 residues long. The CDR3, as DNA: TGTGCCAGCAGTTTGACGGGGCCTGGGGCCAACGTCCTGACTTTC. It codes for CASSLTGPGANVLTF.

This chain connects TRBV5-1 to TRBJ2-1; D tentatively fits TRBD1 or TRBD2 (5 bases each). The V and J ends lost 6 bases and 4 bases respectively, with 17 bases between them. CDR3 length: 15 residues. Germline lookup yields CDR1 SGHRS and CDR2 YFSETQ. The DNA for the CDR3 is TGCGCCAGCACCTTTGGGGGTACCACATACAATGAGCAGTTCTTC. Translating it yields CASTFGGTTYNEQFF.

This clonotype was detected a few times. CDR3 loop: CASSHGPNYGYTF. The CDR3 nucleotides are TGTGCCAGCAGCCACGGGCCTAACTATGGCTACACCTTC. The chain links TRBV5-5 to TRBJ1-2; D is unresolved. The V and J ends lost 4 bases and 0 bases respectively, with 7 bases between them. The germline CDR1 and CDR2 sequences are SGHKS and YYEKEE (reference sequence). This CDR3 has 13 residues.

This clonotype occurred a few times. The chain employs TRBV5-1 and TRBJ1-1; D call uncertain. CDR1 is SGHRS and CDR2 is YFSETQ in the germline V gene. Trimming pared 6 bases from V and 1 base from J, leaving 19 bases between. The CDR3 length is 16 residues. CDR3 nucleotides: TGCGCCAGCACCTCCGCCGGGTCCCGCAAGAACACTGAAGCTTTCTTT. As protein: CASTSAGSRKNTEAFF.

The V call is TRBV11-3, the J call TRBJ1-1; D perhaps matches TRBD1 (5 bases). The length of the CDR3 is 12 residues. CDR1 SGHNT and CDR2 YENEEA come from the germline V gene. The ends were cut back, 4 bases at V and 7 bases at J, with 10 bases in the middle. The CDR3 region has the DNA TGTGCCAGCAGCTACGACAGATTTGAAGCTTTCTTT. Translated: CASSYDRFEAFF.

There are a few counts of this clonotype. This chain connects TRBV20-1 to TRBJ1-2; 9 bases line up with TRBD1. Looked up from germline, CDR1 is DFQATT and CDR2 is SNEGSKA (reference sequence). V trimming: 5 bases; J trimming: 7 bases; junction bases outside the gene matches: 5. There are 12 residues in the CDR3. CDR3 bases: TGCAGTGCTGACCGGACAGGGGCTGGCTACACCTTC. Its protein product is CSADRTGAGYTF.

V usage is TRBV28 and J usage is TRBJ2-1; a possible D gene is TRBD2 (6 bases). CDR3 size: 14 residues. V dropped 7 bases and J dropped 8 bases, with 18 bases sitting between them. Germline loops: CDR1 MDHEN, CDR2 SYDVKM. The CDR3 is CASTLGGARYEQFF. As DNA, the CDR3 is TGTGCCAGCACCCTAGGAGGGGCTAGGTATGAGCAGTTCTTC.

The DNA for the CDR3 is TGCGCCAGCAGCCAAACTAGCGGGGGGTTAATAGATGAGCAGTTCTTC. This gives the protein CASSQTSGGLIDEQFF. The chain is built from TRBV4-1 and TRBJ2-1; 12 nucleotides line up with TRBD2. CDR1 is MGHRA and CDR2 is YSYEKL in the germline V gene. The CDR3 has 16 residues. Losses at the gene ends were 2 bases for V and 8 bases for J; bases not matched to a gene: 7.

The rearrangement uses TRBV5-1 and TRBJ2-5; 8 bases line up with TRBD1. The germline V gene encodes CDR1 SGHRS and CDR2 YFSETQ. V was pared by 4 bases and J by 2 bases, with 10 bases of the junction left unmatched. The CDR3 is 16 residues long. CDR3 sequence (DNA): TGCGCCAGCAGCCAGGGGACAGGTACCCCGCAAGAGACCCAGTACTTC. Translated: CASSQGTGTPQETQYF.

Many counts were recorded for this clonotype. The genes are TRBV12-3 or TRBV12-4 and TRBJ2-7, with a tentative D call TRBD1 (5 bases). The CDR3 is 12 residues long. Between the trimmed V and J ends, which lost 4 bases and 5 bases, there was a span of 9 bases. The CDR3 region has the DNA TGTGCCAGCAGTTCCAGGGTTCACGAGCAGTACTTC. This gives the protein CASSSRVHEQYF.

This clonotype was picked up a small number of times. The rearrangement joins TRBV7-2 to TRBJ2-3; TRBD2 matches at 14 bases. The CDR3 contains 17 residues. J lost 4 bases, V lost 3 bases, and 6 bases had no gene match. CDR1 and CDR2 from the germline V gene are SGHTA and FQGNSA. DNA of the CDR3: TGTGCCAGCAGCTTCGGGACTAGCGGGAGTGGAGCAGATACGCAGTATTTT. Translation gives CASSFGTSGSGADTQYF.

This clonotype came up many times. CDR3 region: CASSPTDGYSGNTIYF. The CDR3 DNA is TGCGCCAGCAGCCCAACCGACGGGTACTCTGGAAACACCATATATTTT. The chain has TRBV5-1 and TRBJ1-3; D gene uncertain. This CDR3 is built from 16 residues. Trimming left V 4 bases short and J 0 bases short, with 14 bases between. The germline V gene encodes CDR1 SGHRS and CDR2 YFSETQ.

This clonotype was picked up one time. This chain uses TRBV27 with TRBJ1-1, with D hard to call. V shed 2 bases and J shed 4 bases, with 14 bases lying between them. Germline CDR1 and CDR2: MNHEY and SMNVEV (reference sequence). CDR3 length equals 15 residues. The chain's CDR3 is CASSLSPGLSTEAFF. The CDR3 DNA sequence: TGTGCCAGCAGTTTAAGTCCCGGCCTTAGCACTGAAGCTTTCTTT.